Presented here are 24 T cell receptor beta chains from one specimen sequenced in a study of PD-1 blockade in classical Hodgkin lymphoma. Profiled with immunoSEQ multiplex PCR; TCRdb holds only in-frame clones, not every one. The sample carries tens of thousands of clones, over 90% recorded once. Time point: newly diagnosed, previously untreated cHL patient sample. Sequenced sample: peripheral blood mononuclear cells (PBMCs). These receptors all come from a human donor with classical Hodgkin lymphoma.

J is TRBJ2-1 and V is TRBV6-5; D is unclear. V shed 6 bases and J shed 2 bases, with 14 bases lying between them. From germline, CDR1 is MNHEY and CDR2 SVGAGI. CDR3 length equals 15 residues. Here the CDR3 reads CASSRRTGTYNEQFF. CDR3 nucleotide sequence: TGTGCCAGCAGCCGACGGACCGGTACCTACAATGAGCAGTTCTTC.

The CDR3, as DNA: TGTGCCAGCAGCCCTTTTCCGGCAGGGGACACCTCTAGCAATCAGCCCCAGCATTTT. This encodes CASSPFPAGDTSSNQPQHF. The J gene is TRBJ1-5, the V gene TRBV7-9; D perhaps matches TRBD1 (6 bases). Trimming removed 5 bases from V and 0 bases from J, with 23 bases in between. Germline lookup yields CDR1 SEHNR and CDR2 FQNEAQ (reference sequence). The CDR3 spans 19 residues.

V and J are TRBV6-6 and TRBJ1-1, with D uncertain. V gave up 2 bases and J gave up 6 bases, with 10 bases separating them. This CDR3 region has 13 residues. Germline CDR1 reads MNHNY; CDR2 reads SVGAGI (reference sequence). The CDR3 sequence is CASSYQERPEAFF. The CDR3 coding sequence is TGTGCCAGCAGTTACCAGGAGAGGCCTGAAGCTTTCTTT.

A single count supports this clone. V is TRBV5-4 and J is TRBJ2-5; D not certain. V dropped 2 bases and J dropped 5 bases, with 10 bases sitting between them. The CDR3 has 13 residues. Germline V CDR1 and CDR2: SGHNT, YYREEE (reference sequence). The chain's CDR3 is CASSLGGKETQYF. The CDR3 DNA sequence: TGTGCCAGCAGCTTAGGTGGTAAGGAGACCCAGTACTTC.

The J gene is TRBJ1-2, the V gene TRBV4-2; the match to TRBD1 covers 10 bases. V trimming: 4 bases; J trimming: 0 bases; junction bases outside the gene matches: 2. Germline lookup yields CDR1 LGHNA and CDR2 YNFKEQ. The CDR3 spans 15 residues. The CDR3, as DNA: TGTGCCAGCAGCCGGGGACAGGGGCCTAACTATGGCTACACCTTC. It specifies CASSRGQGPNYGYTF.

The chain couples TRBV5-4 to TRBJ2-2, with 7 bases aligning to TRBD2. CDR1 SGHNT and CDR2 YYREEE come from the germline V gene (reference sequence). V was pared by 7 bases and J by 7 bases, with 16 bases of the junction left unmatched. This CDR3 has 16 amino acids. The CDR3 nucleotides read TGTGCCAGCCGCGGGGGACTGGAAAGTCGGCACGGGGAGCTGTTTTTT. Protein: CASRGGLESRHGELFF. Based on the CDR3 plus reference TRBV5-4 and TRBJ2-2, the full variable domain is ETGVTQSPTHLIKTRGQQVTLRCSSQSGHNTVSWYQQALGQGPQFIFQYYREEENGRGNFPPRFSGLQFPNYSSELNVNALELDDSALYLCASRGGLESRHGELFFGEGSRLTVL.

The chain employs TRBV11-2 and TRBJ2-3; the D is unclear. Trimming pared 3 bases from V and 5 bases from J, leaving 9 bases between. The CDR3 has 13 amino acids. CDR1 SGHAT and CDR2 FQNNGV come from the germline V gene. This CDR3 reads CASSFDLGDTQYF. Written as DNA, the CDR3 is TGTGCCAGCAGCTTCGATCTTGGAGATACGCAGTATTTT.

The chain uses TRBV5-1 and TRBJ1-1; TRBD1 matches 8 bases. CDR3 length equals 17 residues. V dropped 3 bases and J dropped 1; count of bases not matched to a gene: 11. Germline CDR1 reads SGHRS; CDR2 reads YFSETQ. The CDR3 loop is CASSYSVTGQGNTEAFF. The CDR3 nucleotides are TGCGCCAGCAGCTATAGTGTTACCGGACAGGGGAACACTGAAGCTTTCTTT.

This chain connects TRBV7-2 to TRBJ2-3, with 8 positions matching TRBD2. Germline V CDR1 and CDR2: SGHTA, FQGNSA. This CDR3 is 15 amino acids long. J lost 6 bases, V lost 8 bases, and 13 bases had no gene match. The DNA for the CDR3 is TGTGCCAGCTGCATGGGAGCGGGAGCCGGGGATACGCAGTATTTT. As protein: CASCMGAGAGDTQYF.

The chain is built from TRBV5-5 and TRBJ1-1; D unclear. The V end lost 0 bases, the J end lost 4 bases, and 4 bases lay between the germline ends. This CDR3 has 12 amino acids. Germline values: CDR1 SGHKS, CDR2 YYEKEE (reference sequence). This CDR3 reads CASSLEGTEAFF. CDR3 DNA sequence: TGTGCCAGCAGCTTGGAGGGCACTGAAGCTTTCTTT.

This clone was detected once. V usage is TRBV28 and J usage is TRBJ2-3; D gene ambiguous. This CDR3 has 12 amino acids. Trimming shortened V by 4 bases and J by 2 bases, and 4 bases separated the two germline ends. CDR1 MDHEN and CDR2 SYDVKM come from the germline V gene. The CDR3 reads CASSSDTDTQYF. The CDR3 coding sequence is TGTGCCAGCAGTTCCGACACAGATACGCAGTATTTT. The full variable domain, rest sourced from reference TRBV28 and TRBJ2-3, is DVKVTQSSRYLVKRTGEKVFLECVQDMDHENMFWYRQDPGLGLRLIYFSYDVKMKEKGDIPEGYSVSREKKERFSLILESASTNQTSMYLCASSSDTDTQYFGPGTRLTVL.

The CDR3: CASSLVPGGSYEQYF. In DNA form, the CDR3 reads TGTGCCAGCAGCTTAGTTCCAGGGGGCTCCTACGAGCAGTACTTC. The chain combines TRBV7-2 with TRBJ2-7; 7 bases line up with TRBD1. Germline V CDR1 and CDR2: SGHTA, FQGNSA. The CDR3 sequence is 15 residues long. V lost 1 base, J lost 0 bases, and 3 bases stayed unmatched.

The chain carries TRBV19 and TRBJ1-5, with 12 nucleotides matching TRBD1. This CDR3 comprises 17 residues. The V gene's germline CDR1 is LNHDA and CDR2 SQIVND (reference sequence). J lost 1 base, V lost 5 bases, and 6 bases had no gene match. The CDR3 DNA is TGTGCCAGTAGTCCGCGGGACAGGGGGCGAAGCAATCAGCCCCAGCATTTT. Its protein is CASSPRDRGRSNQPQHF.

A single count supports this clone. The V gene is TRBV18, the J gene TRBJ1-5; D gene uncertain. Germline lookup yields CDR1 KGHSH and CDR2 LQKENI. This CDR3 is 14 amino acids long. The germline V and J ends were trimmed by 6 bases and 0 bases, with 9 bases remaining between them. The CDR3 DNA follows: TGTGCCAGCTCCTCTGGGTCTAGCAATCAGCCCCAGCATTTT. This translates into CASSSGSSNQPQHF.

V usage is TRBV28 and J usage is TRBJ2-7, with unresolved D. The CDR3 loop spans 16 amino acids. Trimming removed 4 bases from V and 4 bases from J, with 20 bases in between. Germline lookup yields CDR1 MDHEN and CDR2 SYDVKM. The CDR3 DNA reads as TGTGCCAGCAGTTCTCCCACCGGCCAGCCGCTTTACGAGCAGTACTTC. It encodes CASSSPTGQPLYEQYF.

This clone appeared once. The J gene is TRBJ2-7, the V gene TRBV6-5; D is tentatively TRBD1 or TRBD2 (6 bases each). Trimming cost V 4 bases and J 0 bases, with 13 bases left between them. The CDR3 consists of 15 residues. CDR1 is MNHEY and CDR2 is SVGAGI in the germline V gene. The CDR3 spells CASSLGGSSSYEQYF. The DNA of the CDR3 is TGTGCCAGCAGTTTGGGGGGCAGTAGCTCCTACGAGCAGTACTTC.

The V gene is TRBV7-2, the J gene TRBJ2-7, with 7 bases matching TRBD1. CDR1 is SGHTA and CDR2 is FQGNSA in the germline V gene. The CDR3 has 14 residues. J gave up 4 bases and V 5 bases, and 8 bases lay outside the gene matches. The CDR3 sequence: CASSPRDSRYEQYF. The CDR3 coding sequence is TGTGCCAGCAGCCCCCGGGACAGCAGGTACGAGCAGTACTTC.

The chain carries TRBV5-4 and TRBJ2-2; the match to TRBD2 covers 13 bases. In germline, CDR1 is SGHNT, CDR2 YYREEE (reference sequence). The CDR3 covers 17 residues. The trim removed 3 bases at V and 5 bases at J, leaving 7 bases unmatched. The DNA of the CDR3 is TGTGCCAGCAGCTCCCGGACTAGCGGGAGTAGAACCGGGGAGCTGTTTTTT. It specifies CASSSRTSGSRTGELFF.

The chain couples TRBV6-4 to TRBJ2-1, with 11 bases identical to TRBD2. CDR1 and CDR2 (germline): MRHNA, SNTAGT. J gave up 8 bases and V 5 bases, and 8 bases lay outside the gene matches. The CDR3 loop spans 15 amino acids. The CDR3 DNA follows: TGTGCCAGCAGTACTACTAGCGGGGGCAACTATGAGCAGTTCTTC. Protein product: CASSTTSGGNYEQFF.

The chain employs TRBV6-1 and TRBJ1-3; D may be TRBD1 (6 bases). V was clipped by 9 bases and J by 0 bases, with 12 bases between them. The CDR3 is made up of 14 amino acids. Germline CDR1 MNHNS, CDR2 SASEGT. CDR3: CASADRNSGNTIYF. The CDR3 DNA is TGTGCCAGTGCCGACAGGAACTCTGGAAACACCATATATTTT.

The chain joins TRBV19 to TRBJ2-1; 9 positions match TRBD1. The ends lost 5 bases at V and 1 base at J; junction bases unmatched: 15. The germline V gene encodes CDR1 LNHDA and CDR2 SQIVND (reference sequence). This CDR3 spans 19 amino acids. CDR3 nucleotides: TGTGCCAGTAGTCCTAGGGGGACAGGGTTTCCCGGGTCCTACAATGAGCAGTTCTTC. Its protein is CASSPRGTGFPGSYNEQFF.

The genes are TRBV23-1 and TRBJ2-7; no reliable D call. TRBV23-1 carries the ORF label, with uncertain function. The CDR3 contains 14 residues. With 1 base removed from V and 0 bases from J, the gap between germline ends came to 7 bases. The CDR3 region is CASSQLGYSYEQYF. CDR3 bases: TGCGCCAGCAGTCAATTGGGATACTCCTACGAGCAGTACTTC.

The chain uses TRBV6-4 and TRBJ2-2, with a weak D call TRBD2 (6 bases). CDR1 and CDR2 from the germline V gene are MRHNA and SNTAGT. V lost 7 bases, J lost 2 bases, and 20 bases lay in between. The CDR3 spans 17 residues. CDR3 DNA: TGTGCCAGCAAACTAATCGATAGCGGACCTAACACCGGGGAGCTGTTTTTT. Its protein is CASKLIDSGPNTGELFF.

The chain is built from TRBV18 and TRBJ1-4; D is possibly TRBD1 (5 bases). Trimming cost V 8 bases and J 7 bases, with 14 bases left between them. The CDR3 loop spans 13 amino acids. The V gene's germline CDR1 is KGHSH and CDR2 LQKENI. CDR3: CASGKTQGEKLFF. The CDR3 coding sequence is TGTGCCAGCGGGAAGACTCAGGGTGAAAAACTGTTTTTT.